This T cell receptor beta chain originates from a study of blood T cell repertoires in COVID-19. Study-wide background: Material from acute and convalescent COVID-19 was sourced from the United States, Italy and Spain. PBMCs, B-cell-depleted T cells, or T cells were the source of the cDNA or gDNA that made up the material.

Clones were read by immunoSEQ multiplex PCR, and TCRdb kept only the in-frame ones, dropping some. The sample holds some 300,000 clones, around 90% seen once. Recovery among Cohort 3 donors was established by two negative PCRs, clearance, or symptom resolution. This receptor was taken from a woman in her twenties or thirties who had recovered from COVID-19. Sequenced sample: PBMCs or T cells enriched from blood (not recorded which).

The CDR3 loop is CASSAPAGAYNSPLHF. For the CDR3, the DNA is TGTGCCAGCAGTGCCCCAGCGGGGGCCTATAATTCACCCCTCCACTTT. The chain has TRBV6-1 and TRBJ1-6, with D possibly TRBD1 on 5 matching bases. Germline V gives CDR1 MNHNS, CDR2 SASEGT. V was shortened by 4 bases and J by 2 bases, with 12 bases between the two germline ends. This CDR3 has 16 amino acids.